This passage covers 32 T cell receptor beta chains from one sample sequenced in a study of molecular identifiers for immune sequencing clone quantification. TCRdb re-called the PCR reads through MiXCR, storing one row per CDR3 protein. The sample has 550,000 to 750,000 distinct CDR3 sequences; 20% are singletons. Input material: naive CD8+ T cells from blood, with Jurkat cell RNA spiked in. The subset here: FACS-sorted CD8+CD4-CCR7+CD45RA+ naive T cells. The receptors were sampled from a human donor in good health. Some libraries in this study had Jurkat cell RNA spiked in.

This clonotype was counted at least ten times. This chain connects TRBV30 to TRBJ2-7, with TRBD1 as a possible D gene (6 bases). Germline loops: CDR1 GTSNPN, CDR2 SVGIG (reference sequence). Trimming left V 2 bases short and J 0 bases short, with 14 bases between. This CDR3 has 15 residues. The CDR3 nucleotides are TGTGCCTGGAGTACACGACAGGTTCGCTCCTACGAGCAGTACTTC. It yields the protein CAWSTRQVRSYEQYF. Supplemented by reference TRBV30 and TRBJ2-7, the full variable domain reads SQTIHQWPATLVQPVGSPLSLECTVEGTSNPNLYWYRQAAGRGLQLLFYSVGIGQISSEVPQNLSASRPQDRQFILSSKKLLLSDSGFYLCAWSTRQVRSYEQYFGPGTRLTVT.

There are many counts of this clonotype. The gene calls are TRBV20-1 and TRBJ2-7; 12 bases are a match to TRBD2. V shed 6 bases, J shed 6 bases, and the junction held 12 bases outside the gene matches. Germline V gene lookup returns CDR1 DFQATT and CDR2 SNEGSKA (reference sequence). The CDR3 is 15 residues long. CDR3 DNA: TGCAGTGCGTCCTCTAGCGGGGGGGCCCGGAGCGAGCAGTACTTC. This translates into CSASSSGGARSEQYF.

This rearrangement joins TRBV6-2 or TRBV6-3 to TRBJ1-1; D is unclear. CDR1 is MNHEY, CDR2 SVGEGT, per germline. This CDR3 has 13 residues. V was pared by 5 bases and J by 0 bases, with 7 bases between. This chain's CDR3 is CASSASMNTEAFF. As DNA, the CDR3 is TGTGCCAGCAGTGCTAGCATGAACACTGAAGCTTTCTTT.

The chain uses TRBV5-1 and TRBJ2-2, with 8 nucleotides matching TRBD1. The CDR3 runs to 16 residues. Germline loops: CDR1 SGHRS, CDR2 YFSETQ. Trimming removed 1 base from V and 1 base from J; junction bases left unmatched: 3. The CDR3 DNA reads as TGCGCCAGCAGCTTGCGCGGACAGGGGAACACCGGGGAGCTGTTTTTT. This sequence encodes CASSLRGQGNTGELFF.

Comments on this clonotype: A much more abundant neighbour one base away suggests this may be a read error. CDR3 amino acids: CASSNQKPKSTGTGEEQYF. The CDR3 coding sequence is TGTGCCAGCAGTAACCAAAAGCCGAAAAGCACCGGGACAGGGGAAGAGCAGTACTTC. V and J are TRBV6-2 or TRBV6-3 and TRBJ2-7; 10 bases map to TRBD1. CDR1 is MNHEY and CDR2 is SVGEGT in the germline V gene. The V gene end was trimmed by 5 bases and the J gene end by 7 bases; junction bases not matched to a gene: 23. The CDR3 is 19 residues long.

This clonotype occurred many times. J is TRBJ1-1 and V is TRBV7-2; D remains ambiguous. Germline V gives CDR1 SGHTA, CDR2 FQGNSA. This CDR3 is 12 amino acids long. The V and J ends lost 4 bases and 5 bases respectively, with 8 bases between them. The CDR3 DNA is TGTGCCAGCAGCTCCACTGGAACTGAAGCTTTCTTT. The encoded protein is CASSSTGTEAFF.

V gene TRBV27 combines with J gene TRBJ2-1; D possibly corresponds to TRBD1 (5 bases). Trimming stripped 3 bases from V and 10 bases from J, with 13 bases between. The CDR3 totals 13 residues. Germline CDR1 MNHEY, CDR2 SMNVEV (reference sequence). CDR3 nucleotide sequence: TGTGCCAGCAGTTTTGCAGGGTCTGGAGAGCAGTTCTTC. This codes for CASSFAGSGEQFF.

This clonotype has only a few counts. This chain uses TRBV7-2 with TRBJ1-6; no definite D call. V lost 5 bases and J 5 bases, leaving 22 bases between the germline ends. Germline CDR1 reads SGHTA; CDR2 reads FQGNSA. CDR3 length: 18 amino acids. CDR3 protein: CASSPTPPGRIHNSPLHF. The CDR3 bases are TGTGCCAGCAGCCCCACCCCCCCCGGACGGATTCATAATTCACCCCTCCACTTT.

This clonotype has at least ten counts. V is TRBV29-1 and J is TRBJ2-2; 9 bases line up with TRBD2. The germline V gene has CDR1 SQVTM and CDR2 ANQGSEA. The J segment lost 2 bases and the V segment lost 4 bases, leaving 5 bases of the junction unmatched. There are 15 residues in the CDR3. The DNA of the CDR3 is TGCAGCGTTGTTGCGGGAGGGGATAACACCGGGGAGCTGTTTTTT. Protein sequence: CSVVAGGDNTGELFF.

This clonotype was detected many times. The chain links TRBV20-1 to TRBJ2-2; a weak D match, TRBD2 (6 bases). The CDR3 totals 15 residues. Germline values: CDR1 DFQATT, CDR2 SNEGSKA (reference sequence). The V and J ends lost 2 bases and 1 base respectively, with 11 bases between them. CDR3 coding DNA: TGCAGTGCTAGACCACTAGCTGAGAACACCGGGGAGCTGTTTTTT. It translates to CSARPLAENTGELFF.

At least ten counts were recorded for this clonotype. The CDR3 region is CASSRTSGTPDTQYF. In DNA form, the CDR3 reads TGTGCCAGTAGCCGGACTAGCGGAACCCCAGATACGCAGTATTTT. V and J are TRBV19 and TRBJ2-3, with TRBD2 identical over 10 bases. The CDR3 is 15 amino acids. V lost 6 bases and J lost 4; bases outside the gene matches: 7. Per the germline V gene, CDR1 is LNHDA and CDR2 is SQIVND (reference sequence).

The CDR3 region is CASSLEAGIEQFF. The CDR3 bases are TGTGCCAGCAGCTTAGAGGCGGGTATTGAGCAGTTCTTC. V usage is TRBV7-2 and J usage is TRBJ2-1; the D gene is possibly TRBD2 (5 bases). The germline V and J ends were trimmed by 1 base and 9 bases, with 10 bases remaining between them. In germline, CDR1 is SGHTA, CDR2 FQGNSA. CDR3 length: 13 residues.

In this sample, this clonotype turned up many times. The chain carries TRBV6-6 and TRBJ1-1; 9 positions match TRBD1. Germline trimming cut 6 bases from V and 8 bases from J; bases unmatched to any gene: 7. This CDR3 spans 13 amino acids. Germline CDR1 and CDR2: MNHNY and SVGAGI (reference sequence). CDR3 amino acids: CASRVTGGWEAFF. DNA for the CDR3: TGTGCCAGCAGGGTAACAGGGGGCTGGGAAGCTTTCTTT.

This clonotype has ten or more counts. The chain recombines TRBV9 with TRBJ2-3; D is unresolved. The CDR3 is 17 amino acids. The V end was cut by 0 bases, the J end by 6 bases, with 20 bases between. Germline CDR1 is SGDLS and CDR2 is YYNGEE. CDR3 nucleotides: TGTGCCAGCAGCGTAGATCTGGTCCCGGGTACGATCGATACGCAGTATTTT. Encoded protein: CASSVDLVPGTIDTQYF.

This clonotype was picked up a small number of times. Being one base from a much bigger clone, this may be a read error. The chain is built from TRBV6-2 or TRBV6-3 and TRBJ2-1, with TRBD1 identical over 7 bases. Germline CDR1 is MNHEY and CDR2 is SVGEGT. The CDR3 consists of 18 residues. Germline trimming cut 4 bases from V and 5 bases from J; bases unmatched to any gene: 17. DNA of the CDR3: TGTGCCAGCAGTTCGCGATCGATGAGGACAGGTCCCAACAATGAGCAGTTCTTC. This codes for CASSSRSMRTGPNNEQFF.

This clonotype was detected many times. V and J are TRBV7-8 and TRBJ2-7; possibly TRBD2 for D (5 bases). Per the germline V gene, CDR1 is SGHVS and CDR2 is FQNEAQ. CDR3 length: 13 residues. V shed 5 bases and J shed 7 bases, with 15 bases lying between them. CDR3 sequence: CASSRPGWREQYF. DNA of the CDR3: TGTGCCAGCAGCCGACCGGGGTGGCGGGAGCAGTACTTC.

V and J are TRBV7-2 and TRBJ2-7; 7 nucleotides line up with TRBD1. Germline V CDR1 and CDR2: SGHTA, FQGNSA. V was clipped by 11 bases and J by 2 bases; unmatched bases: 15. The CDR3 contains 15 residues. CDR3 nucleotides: TGTGCCTACTGCCATCACAGGGACAGAACCTACGAGCAGTACTTC. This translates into CAYCHHRDRTYEQYF. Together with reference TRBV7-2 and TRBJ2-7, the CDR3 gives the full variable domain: GAGVSQSPSNKVTEKGKDVELRCDPISGHTALYWYRQSLGQGLEFLIYFQGNSAPDKSGLPSDRFSAERTGGSVSTLTIQRTQQEDSAVYLCAYCHHRDRTYEQYFGPGTRLTVT.

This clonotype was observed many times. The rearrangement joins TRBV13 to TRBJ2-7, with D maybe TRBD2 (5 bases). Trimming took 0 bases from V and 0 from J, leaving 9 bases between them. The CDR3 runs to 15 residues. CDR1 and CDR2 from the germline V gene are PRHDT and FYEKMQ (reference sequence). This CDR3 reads CASSLGLGDSYEQYF. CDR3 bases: TGTGCCAGCAGCTTAGGCCTCGGGGACTCCTACGAGCAGTACTTC.

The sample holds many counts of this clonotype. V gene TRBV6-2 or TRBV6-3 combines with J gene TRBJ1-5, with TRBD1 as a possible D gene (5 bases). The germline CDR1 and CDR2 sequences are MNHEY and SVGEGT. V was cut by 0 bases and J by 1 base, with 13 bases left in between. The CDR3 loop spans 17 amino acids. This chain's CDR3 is CASSYSGGGVSNQPQHF. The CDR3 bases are TGTGCCAGCAGTTACTCGGGGGGAGGGGTCAGCAATCAGCCCCAGCATTTT.

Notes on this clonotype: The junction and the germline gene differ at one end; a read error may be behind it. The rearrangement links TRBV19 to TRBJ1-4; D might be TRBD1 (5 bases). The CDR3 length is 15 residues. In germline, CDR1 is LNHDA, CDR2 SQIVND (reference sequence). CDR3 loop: CASSPRGYGNEKPFF. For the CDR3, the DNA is TGTGCCAGTAGTCCACGGGGGTACGGGAATGAAAAACCGTTTTTT.

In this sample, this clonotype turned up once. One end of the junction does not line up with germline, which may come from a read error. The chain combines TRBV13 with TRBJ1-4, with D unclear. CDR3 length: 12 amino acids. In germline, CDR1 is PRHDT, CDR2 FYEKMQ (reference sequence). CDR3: CASSPRGEKLSF. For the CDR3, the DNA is TGTGCCAGCAGCCCGCGGGGTGAAAAACTGTCTTTT.

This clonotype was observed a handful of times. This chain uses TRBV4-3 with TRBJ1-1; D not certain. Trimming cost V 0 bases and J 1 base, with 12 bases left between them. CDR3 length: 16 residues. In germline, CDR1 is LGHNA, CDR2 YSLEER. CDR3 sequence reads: CASSQDWAAPNTEAFF. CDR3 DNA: TGCGCCAGCAGCCAAGACTGGGCGGCGCCGAACACTGAAGCTTTCTTT.

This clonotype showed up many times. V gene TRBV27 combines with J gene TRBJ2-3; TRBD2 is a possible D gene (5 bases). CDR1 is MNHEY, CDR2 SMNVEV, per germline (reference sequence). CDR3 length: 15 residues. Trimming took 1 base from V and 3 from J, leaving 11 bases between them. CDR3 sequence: CASSLFFGGTDTQYF. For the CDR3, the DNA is TGTGCCAGCAGTTTATTTTTCGGAGGTACAGATACGCAGTATTTT.

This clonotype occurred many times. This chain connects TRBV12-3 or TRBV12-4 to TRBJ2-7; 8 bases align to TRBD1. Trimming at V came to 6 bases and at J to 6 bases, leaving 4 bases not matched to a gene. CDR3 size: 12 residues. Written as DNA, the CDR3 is TGTGCCAGCAGCCCAGGGGGCGCCGAGCAGTACTTC. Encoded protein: CASSPGGAEQYF.

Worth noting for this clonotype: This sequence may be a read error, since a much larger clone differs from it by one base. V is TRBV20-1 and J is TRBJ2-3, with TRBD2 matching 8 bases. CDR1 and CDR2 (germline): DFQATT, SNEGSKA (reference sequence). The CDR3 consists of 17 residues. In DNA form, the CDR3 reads TGCGGTGCTAGAGACCCCAACGGGAGGGCCCCATCTGATACGCAGTATTTT. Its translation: CGARDPNGRAPSDTQYF.

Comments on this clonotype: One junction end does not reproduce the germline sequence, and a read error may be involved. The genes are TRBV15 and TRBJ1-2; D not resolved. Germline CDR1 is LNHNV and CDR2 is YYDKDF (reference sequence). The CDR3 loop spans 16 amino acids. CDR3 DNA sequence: TGTGCCACCAGCAGAGATTTTAACACACCTAACTATGGCTACGCCTTC. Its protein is CATSRDFNTPNYGYAF.

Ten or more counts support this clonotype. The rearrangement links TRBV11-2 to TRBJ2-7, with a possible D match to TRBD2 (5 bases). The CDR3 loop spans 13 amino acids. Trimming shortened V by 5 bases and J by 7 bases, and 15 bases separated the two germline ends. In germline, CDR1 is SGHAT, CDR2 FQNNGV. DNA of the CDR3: TGTGCCAGCAGCCCACACCCCCCGGGGGAGCAGTACTTC. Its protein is CASSPHPPGEQYF. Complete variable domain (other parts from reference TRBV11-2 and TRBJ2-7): EAGVAQSPRYKIIEKRQSVAFWCNPISGHATLYWYQQILGQGPKLLIQFQNNGVVDDSQLPKDRFSAERLKGVDSTLKIQPAKLEDSAVYLCASSPHPPGEQYFGPGTRLTVT.

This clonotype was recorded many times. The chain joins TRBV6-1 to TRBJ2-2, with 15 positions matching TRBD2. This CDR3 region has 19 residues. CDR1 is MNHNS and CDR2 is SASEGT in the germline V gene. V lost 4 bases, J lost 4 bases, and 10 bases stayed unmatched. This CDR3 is CASSGGLAGGPLGTGELFF. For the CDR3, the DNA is TGTGCCAGCAGTGGCGGACTAGCGGGAGGGCCGTTGGGCACCGGGGAGCTGTTTTTT.

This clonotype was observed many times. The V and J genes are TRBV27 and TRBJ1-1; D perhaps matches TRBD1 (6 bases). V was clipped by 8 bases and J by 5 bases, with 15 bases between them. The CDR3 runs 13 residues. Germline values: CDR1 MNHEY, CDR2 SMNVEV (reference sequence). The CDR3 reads CASREGGSTEAFF. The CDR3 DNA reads TGTGCCAGCCGGGAAGGGGGAAGTACTGAAGCTTTCTTT.

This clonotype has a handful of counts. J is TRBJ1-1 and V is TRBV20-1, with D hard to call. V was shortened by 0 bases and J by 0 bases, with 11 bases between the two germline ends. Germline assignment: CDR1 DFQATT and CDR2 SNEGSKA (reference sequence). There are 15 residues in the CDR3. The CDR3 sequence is CSARDGNSMNTEAFF. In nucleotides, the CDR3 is TGCAGTGCTAGAGATGGGAACAGCATGAACACTGAAGCTTTCTTT.

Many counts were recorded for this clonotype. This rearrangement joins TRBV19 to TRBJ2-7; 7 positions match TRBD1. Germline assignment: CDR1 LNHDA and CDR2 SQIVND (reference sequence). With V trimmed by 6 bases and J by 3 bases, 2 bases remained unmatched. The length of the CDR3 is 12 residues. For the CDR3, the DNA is TGTGCCAGTAGGGGACAGAGCTACGAGCAGTACTTC. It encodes CASRGQSYEQYF.

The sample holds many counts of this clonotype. As DNA, the CDR3 is TGTGCCAGCATGATATCCCGGGACCGAAAAGCTTTCTTT. This sequence encodes CASMISRDRKAFF. This sequence joins TRBV12-3 or TRBV12-4 and TRBJ1-1, with TRBD1 as a possible D gene (5 bases). The CDR3 consists of 13 residues. The ends were cut back, 7 bases at V and 9 bases at J, with 18 bases in the middle.